This entry lists 30 T cell receptor beta chains sequenced from one sample in a study of blood T cell repertoires in COVID-19. Using immunoSEQ multiplex PCR, the repertoire was profiled, and TCRdb retains in-frame clones only, with some absent. The sample has around 300,000 clones; around 86% are singletons. The material sequenced was peripheral blood. These TCRs come from a man in his fifties or sixties with acute or convalescent COVID-19.

This clone was seen many times. The gene calls are TRBV10-1 and TRBJ2-1; TRBD2 aligns across 10 bases. Germline loops: CDR1 WNHNN, CDR2 SYGVQD (reference sequence). The V segment lost 3 bases and the J segment 7 bases; nucleotides outside the gene matches: 9. The CDR3 length is 16 residues. In DNA form, the CDR3 reads TGCGCCAGCAGTGAAAGCGGGGGGGCCGTTCGGAATGAGCAGTTCTTC. This translates into CASSESGGAVRNEQFF.

This clone has just one count. The chain links TRBV5-1 to TRBJ2-3, with 8 bases fitting TRBD2. In germline, CDR1 is SGHRS, CDR2 YFSETQ. This CDR3 has 15 amino acids. Trimming took 1 base from V and 2 from J; bases not matched to a gene: 3. DNA for the CDR3: TGCGCCAGCAGCTTGAGCGGGGGACCCACAGATACGCAGTATTTT. Translation: CASSLSGGPTDTQYF.

The chain couples TRBV19 to TRBJ1-2, with a possible D match to TRBD1 (5 bases). Deletions cut 5 bases from V and 8 bases from J, with 18 bases between. This CDR3 is built from 14 residues. Germline V lookup: CDR1 LNHDA, CDR2 SQIVND (reference sequence). CDR3 sequence reads: CASSPGQGLGGYTF. The CDR3 DNA reads as TGTGCCAGTAGTCCTGGCCAGGGTTTAGGAGGCTACACCTTC. The variable domain in full, with the rest retrieved from reference TRBV19 and TRBJ1-2, is DGGITQSPKYLFRKEGQNVTLSCEQNLNHDAMYWYRQDPGQGLRLIYYSQIVNDFQKGDIAEGYSVSREKKESFPLTVTSAQKNPTAFYLCASSPGQGLGGYTFGSGTRLTVV.

The genes are TRBV7-6 and TRBJ2-1, with D possibly matching TRBD2 (6 bases). The CDR3 is 17 amino acids. V was clipped by 1 base and J by 7 bases, with 20 bases between them. Germline V gene data show CDR1 as SGHVS and CDR2 as FNYEAQ. This chain's CDR3 is CASSLVQLAAALNEQFF. Here the CDR3 DNA reads TGTGCCAGCAGCTTAGTTCAACTAGCAGCGGCACTTAATGAGCAGTTCTTC. Complete variable domain (other parts from reference TRBV7-6 and TRBJ2-1): GAGVSQSPRYKVTKRGQDVALRCDPISGHVSLYWYRQALGQGPEFLTYFNYEAQQDKSGLPNDRFSAERPEGSISTLTIQRTEQRDSAMYRCASSLVQLAAALNEQFFGPGTRLTVL.

The gene calls are TRBV5-5 and TRBJ1-1; TRBD1 might be the D (5 bases). CDR3 size: 18 residues. Germline-derived CDR1 and CDR2 are SGHKS and YYEKEE (reference sequence). The ends were cut back, 0 bases at V and 5 bases at J, with 23 bases in the middle. The CDR3 region is CASSLAALAGPRGTEAFF. The CDR3 nucleotides read TGTGCCAGCAGCTTGGCCGCCTTAGCGGGGCCTAGGGGAACTGAAGCTTTCTTT.

The J gene is TRBJ1-3, the V gene TRBV30; no definite D call. CDR1 GTSNPN and CDR2 SVGIG come from the germline V gene (reference sequence). The CDR3 totals 11 residues. Trimming stripped 6 bases from V and 7 bases from J, with 10 bases between. CDR3 nucleotide sequence: TGTGCCTGTATAGTCGCCAACACCATATATTTT. Translation gives CACIVANTIYF.

This sequence joins TRBV12-2 and TRBJ1-4. TRBV12-2 is a listed pseudogene. CDR3 length: 14 amino acids. The chain's CDR3 is CASRFRGIGEKLFF. The CDR3, as DNA: TGTGCAAGTCGCTTTCGAGGTATCGGTGAAAAACTGTTTTTT.

This chain links TRBV5-6 with TRBJ1-6, with a possible D match to TRBD1 (6 bases). This CDR3 region has 16 residues. Germline V lookup: CDR1 SGHDT, CDR2 YYEEEE. The ends were cut back, 5 bases at V and 9 bases at J, with 21 bases in the middle. The CDR3 nucleotides are TGTGCCAGCAGTCGTTCGGACAGCCGCATAGGTTCACCCCTCCACTTT. It specifies CASSRSDSRIGSPLHF.

The V call is TRBV12-5, the J call TRBJ1-5, with D possibly matching TRBD1 (6 bases). Germline CDR1 and CDR2: LGHNT and FRNRAP. Trimming took 5 bases from V and 4 from J, leaving 12 bases between them. There are 14 residues in the CDR3. CDR3 nucleotide sequence: TGTGCTAGTGGTGGGGACACCAAGAATCAGCCCCAGCATTTT. It codes for CASGGDTKNQPQHF.

The chain uses TRBV3-1 (or the pseudogene TRBV3-2) and TRBJ1-6; 7 nucleotides line up with TRBD1. The CDR3 is 14 residues long. The junction had 4 bases not matched to a gene; V was cut back by 4 bases and J by 7 bases. In germline, CDR1 is LGHDT, CDR2 YNNKEL (reference sequence). Here the CDR3 reads CASSLRDSNSPLHF. The CDR3 coding sequence is TGTGCCAGCAGCCTCCGGGACAGCAATTCACCCCTCCACTTT.

The chain employs TRBV14 and TRBJ1-2; D gene ambiguous. There are 14 residues in the CDR3. The germline CDR1 and CDR2 sequences are SGHDN and FVKESK. The ends were cut back, 4 bases at V and 1 base at J, with 10 bases in the middle. The CDR3 DNA reads as TGTGCCAGCAGCCCTACAGTGGTTAACTATGGCTACACCTTC. Its translation: CASSPTVVNYGYTF.

The CDR3 bases are TGTGCCACCAGCAGAGACCTAAGGGGAGGAGAGACCCAGTACTTC. It encodes CATSRDLRGGETQYF. This sequence joins TRBV15 and TRBJ2-5, with a tentative D call TRBD2 (6 bases). Trimming removed 0 bases from V and 4 bases from J, with 12 bases in between. The germline gives CDR1 LNHNV, CDR2 YYDKDF (reference sequence). The CDR3 length is 15 residues. The entire variable domain, with the rest obtained from reference TRBV15 and TRBJ2-5, is as follows: DAMVIQNPRYQVTQFGKPVTLSCSQTLNHNVMYWYQQKSSQAPKLLFHYYDKDFNNEADTPDNFQSRRPNTSFCFLDIRSPGLGDTAMYLCATSRDLRGGETQYFGPGTRLLVL.

V gene TRBV5-1 combines with J gene TRBJ1-2, with a weak D call TRBD1 (5 bases). Germline V CDR1 and CDR2: SGHRS, YFSETQ. The CDR3 loop spans 12 amino acids. The V and J ends lost 4 bases and 6 bases respectively, with 10 bases between them. CDR3 region: CASSRGTDGYTF. For the CDR3, the DNA is TGCGCCAGCAGCCGCGGGACGGATGGCTACACCTTC.

The chain couples TRBV18 to TRBJ1-4; 8 nucleotides match TRBD1. Per the germline V gene, CDR1 is KGHSH and CDR2 is LQKENI. The CDR3 is 16 amino acids. V lost 3 bases, J lost 5 bases, and 8 bases stayed unmatched. The CDR3 DNA sequence: TGTGCCAGCTCACCCAGGACAGGGAGGAAAAATGAAAAACTGTTTTTT. Translating gives CASSPRTGRKNEKLFF.

The table lists this clone with a count of one. V usage is TRBV11-1 and J usage is TRBJ2-5; D remains ambiguous. The length of the CDR3 is 16 residues. The V end was cut by 5 bases, the J end by 7 bases, with 23 bases between. Germline CDR1 is SGHAT and CDR2 is FQDESV (reference sequence). This CDR3 is CASSLSGYWPVTTQYF. CDR3 DNA: TGTGCCAGCAGCCTCTCCGGGTATTGGCCAGTAACGACCCAGTACTTC.

The chain combines TRBV10-3 with TRBJ2-7; a possible D gene is TRBD2 (6 bases). This CDR3 comprises 13 residues. Germline V CDR1 and CDR2: ENHRY, SYGVKD. Trimming left V 2 bases short and J 7 bases short, with 12 bases between. Here the CDR3 reads CAISEGGTWEQYF. DNA of the CDR3: TGTGCCATCAGTGAGGGAGGGACGTGGGAGCAGTACTTC.

The count of this clone is one. The chain has TRBV13 and TRBJ1-3; 7 positions agree with TRBD1. V gave up 5 bases and J gave up 5 bases; unmatched junction bases: 9. The CDR3 totals 15 residues. The germline V gene has CDR1 PRHDT and CDR2 FYEKMQ (reference sequence). The CDR3 nucleotides are TGTGCCAGCAGCCTAGACAGGGCAAGAAGAAACACCATATATTTT. Translated, it gives CASSLDRARRNTIYF. Complete variable domain (other parts from reference TRBV13 and TRBJ1-3): AAGVIQSPRHLIKEKRETATLKCYPIPRHDTVYWYQQGPGQDPQFLISFYEKMQSDKGSIPDRFSAQQFSDYHSELNMSSLELGDSALYFCASSLDRARRNTIYFGEGSWLTVV.

The V and J genes are TRBV25-1 and TRBJ1-2; D might be TRBD1 (5 bases). The CDR3 covers 12 residues. Germline lookup yields CDR1 MGHDK and CDR2 SYGVNS. V was trimmed by 4 bases and J by 8 bases, leaving 11 bases between them. CDR3 amino acids: CASSAGQGGYTF. CDR3 bases: TGTGCCAGCAGTGCGGGCCAGGGAGGCTACACCTTC.

V and J are TRBV9 and TRBJ1-1, with D possibly being TRBD1 (6 bases). V lost 4 bases to trimming and J lost 11 bases, with 24 bases between them. The CDR3 spans 15 residues. Germline CDR1 is SGDLS and CDR2 is YYNGEE. The CDR3 DNA reads as TGTGCCAGCAGCCCTTCGGGCGGGGGCACCTCGGGGGCTTTCTTT. Protein sequence: CASSPSGGGTSGAFF.

This chain uses TRBV6-5 with TRBJ1-2; 7 bases are shared with TRBD1. CDR1 and CDR2 (germline): MNHEY, SVGAGI. The CDR3 covers 14 residues. The V gene end was trimmed by 6 bases and the J gene end by 4 bases; junction bases not matched to a gene: 8. The CDR3 DNA sequence: TGTGCCAGCAGCCTCACAGGGGACCCCTATGGCTACACCTTC. This translates into CASSLTGDPYGYTF.

The chain recombines TRBV27 with TRBJ1-6, with D possibly TRBD1 on 6 matching bases. Germline V gene lookup returns CDR1 MNHEY and CDR2 SMNVEV (reference sequence). V lost 4 bases and J 9 bases, leaving 13 bases between the germline ends. CDR3 size: 14 residues. The CDR3 coding sequence is TGTGCCAGCAGTTCCGACAGGTTCGGTTCACCCCTCCACTTT. Translated: CASSSDRFGSPLHF.

The chain recombines TRBV6-1 with TRBJ2-1, with unresolved D. Trimming left V 1 base short and J 6 bases short, with 13 bases between. Germline CDR1 reads MNHNS; CDR2 reads SASEGT. The CDR3 spans 15 residues. Written as DNA, the CDR3 is TGTGCCAGCAGTGAAGGTTTTGGTTTCAGCAATGAGCAGTTCTTC. It yields the protein CASSEGFGFSNEQFF.

This clone occurred a few times. This rearrangement joins TRBV7-9 to TRBJ2-7; 7 nucleotides line up with TRBD1. CDR1 SEHNR and CDR2 FQNEAQ come from the germline V gene (reference sequence). CDR3 length equals 13 residues. V was clipped by 7 bases and J by 2 bases; unmatched bases: 5. The CDR3 DNA reads TGTGCCAGCATAGGGGGCCCTCCCTACGAGCAGTACTTC. The encoded protein is CASIGGPPYEQYF.

The J gene is TRBJ2-1, the V gene TRBV2; TRBD2 matches at 11 bases. Per the germline V gene, CDR1 is SNHLY and CDR2 is FYNNEI. This CDR3 spans 14 amino acids. Trimming removed 1 base from V and 9 bases from J; junction bases left unmatched: 2. As DNA, the CDR3 is TGTGCCAGCAGTGAAGTAACTAGCGGGGGTGAGCAGTTCTTC. It specifies CASSEVTSGGEQFF.

V is TRBV7-9 and J is TRBJ2-1; TRBD2 agrees at 12 bases. The germline CDR1 and CDR2 sequences are SEHNR and FQNEAQ (reference sequence). This CDR3 has 16 amino acids. Trimming cost V 5 bases and J 9 bases; bases outside gene matches: 11. The CDR3, as DNA: TGTGCCAGCAGCCCCTGGGCTAGCGGGGGGGCGGGTGAGCAGTTCTTC. Protein sequence: CASSPWASGGAGEQFF.

This chain links TRBV27 with TRBJ2-7; D is possibly TRBD1 (7 bases). The germline V gene encodes CDR1 MNHEY and CDR2 SMNVEV (reference sequence). The CDR3 contains 15 residues. Trimming removed 7 bases at V and 4 bases at J, with 20 bases between. The CDR3: CASTQRGRGRYEQYF. CDR3 nucleotide sequence: TGTGCCAGCACCCAACGGGGCAGGGGGAGGTACGAGCAGTACTTC.

V and J are TRBV10-3 and TRBJ1-5; D unclear. The CDR3 contains 16 residues. Per germline, CDR1 ENHRY and CDR2 SYGVKD. Trimming removed 6 bases from V and 0 bases from J, with 15 bases in between. Written as DNA, the CDR3 is TGTGCCATCAGCGGTGCCCGACAAGATAGCAATCAGCCCCAGCATTTT. Amino acid sequence: CAISGARQDSNQPQHF.

This sequence joins TRBV7-9 and TRBJ1-1; 7 nucleotides agree with TRBD1. Losses at the gene ends were 5 bases for V and 3 bases for J; bases not matched to a gene: 9. Germline CDR1 is SEHNR and CDR2 is FQNEAQ (reference sequence). The CDR3 spans 15 residues. CDR3 coding DNA: TGTGCCAGCAGCCCCGACAGGGTCTGGGACACTGAAGCTTTCTTT. It encodes CASSPDRVWDTEAFF.

This clone was counted a single time. The CDR3 coding sequence is TGTGCCAGCTCACAGACAGGGGGGCACAATGAGCAGTTCTTC. This translates into CASSQTGGHNEQFF. This chain links TRBV18 with TRBJ2-1; 9 bases agree with TRBD1. The ends lost 4 bases at V and 5 bases at J; junction bases unmatched: 3. This CDR3 is 14 amino acids long. Germline assignment: CDR1 KGHSH and CDR2 LQKENI. Together with reference TRBV18 and TRBJ2-1, the CDR3 gives the full variable domain: NAGVMQNPRHLVRRRGQEARLRCSPMKGHSHVYWYRQLPEEGLKFMVYLQKENIIDESGMPKERFSAEFPKEGPSILRIQQVVRGDSAAYFCASSQTGGHNEQFFGPGTRLTVL.

The rearrangement joins TRBV2 to TRBJ2-7, with TRBD2 matching 9 bases. The CDR3 contains 14 residues. Looked up from germline, CDR1 is SNHLY and CDR2 is FYNNEI. The trim removed 6 bases at V and 7 bases at J, leaving 10 bases unmatched. The CDR3 is CASSFSGGPGEQYF. The CDR3 DNA sequence: TGTGCCAGCAGCTTTAGCGGGGGCCCAGGGGAGCAGTACTTC.